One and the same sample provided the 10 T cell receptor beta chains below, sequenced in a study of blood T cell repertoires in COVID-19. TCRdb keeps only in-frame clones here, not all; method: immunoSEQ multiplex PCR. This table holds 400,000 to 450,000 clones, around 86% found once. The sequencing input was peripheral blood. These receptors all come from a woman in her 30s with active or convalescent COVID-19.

The CDR3, as DNA: TGTGCCACCAGGGGACAGGGGGGCACTGAAGCTTTCTTT. Translated, it gives CATRGQGGTEAFF. The chain carries TRBV24-1 and TRBJ1-1, with TRBD1 matching 11 bases. The V gene end was trimmed by 7 bases and the J gene end by 4 bases; junction bases not matched to a gene: 1. The CDR3 loop spans 13 amino acids. Looked up from germline, CDR1 is KGHDR and CDR2 is SFDVKD.

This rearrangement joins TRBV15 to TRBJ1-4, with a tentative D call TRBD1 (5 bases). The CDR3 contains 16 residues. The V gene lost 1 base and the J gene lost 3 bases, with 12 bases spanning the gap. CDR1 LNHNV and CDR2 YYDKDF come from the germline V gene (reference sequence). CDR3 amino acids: CATSRGQLGPNEKLFF. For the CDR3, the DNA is TGTGCCACCAGCAGAGGACAGCTGGGGCCTAATGAAAAACTGTTTTTT.

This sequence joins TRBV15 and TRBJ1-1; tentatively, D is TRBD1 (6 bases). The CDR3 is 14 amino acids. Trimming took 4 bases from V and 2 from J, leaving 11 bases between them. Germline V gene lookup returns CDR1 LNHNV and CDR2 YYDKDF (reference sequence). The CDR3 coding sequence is TGTGCCACCAGCATCCGGACAGCCAACACTGAAGCTTTCTTT. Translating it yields CATSIRTANTEAFF.

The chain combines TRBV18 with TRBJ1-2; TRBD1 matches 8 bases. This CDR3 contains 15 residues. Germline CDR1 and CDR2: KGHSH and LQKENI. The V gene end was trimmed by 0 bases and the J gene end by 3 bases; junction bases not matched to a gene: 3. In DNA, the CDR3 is TGTGCCAGCTCACCACCCTCAGGGGGCGACTATGGCTACACCTTC. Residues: CASSPPSGGDYGYTF. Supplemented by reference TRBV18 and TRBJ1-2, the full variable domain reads NAGVMQNPRHLVRRRGQEARLRCSPMKGHSHVYWYRQLPEEGLKFMVYLQKENIIDESGMPKERFSAEFPKEGPSILRIQQVVRGDSAAYFCASSPPSGGDYGYTFGSGTRLTVV.

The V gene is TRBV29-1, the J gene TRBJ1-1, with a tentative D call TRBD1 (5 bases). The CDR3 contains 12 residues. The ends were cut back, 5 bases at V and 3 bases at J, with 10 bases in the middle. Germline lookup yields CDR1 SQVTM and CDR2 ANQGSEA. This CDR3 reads CSVRQSYTEAFF. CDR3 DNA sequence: TGCAGCGTTAGACAGAGTTACACTGAAGCTTTCTTT.

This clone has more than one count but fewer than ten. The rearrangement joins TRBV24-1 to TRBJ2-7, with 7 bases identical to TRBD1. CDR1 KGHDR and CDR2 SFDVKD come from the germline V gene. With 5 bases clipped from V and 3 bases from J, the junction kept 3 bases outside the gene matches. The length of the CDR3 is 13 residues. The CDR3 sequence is CATSGGQFYEQYF. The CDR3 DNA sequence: TGTGCCACCAGTGGGGGACAGTTCTACGAGCAGTACTTC.

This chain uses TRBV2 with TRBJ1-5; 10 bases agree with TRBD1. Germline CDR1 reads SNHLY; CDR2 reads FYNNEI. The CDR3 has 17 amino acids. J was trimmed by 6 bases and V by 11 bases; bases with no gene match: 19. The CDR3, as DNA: TGTGCCGTAGGGACAGGGGAATACTTCTCAGCGTTTCAGCCCCAGCATTTT. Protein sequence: CAVGTGEYFSAFQPQHF.

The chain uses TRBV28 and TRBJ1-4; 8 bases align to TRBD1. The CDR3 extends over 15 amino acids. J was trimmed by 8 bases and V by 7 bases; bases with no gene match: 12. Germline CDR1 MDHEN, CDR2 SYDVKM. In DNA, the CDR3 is TGTGCCAGCATCTCTTTAGGACAGGGTAGGGAAAAACTGTTTTTT. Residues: CASISLGQGREKLFF.

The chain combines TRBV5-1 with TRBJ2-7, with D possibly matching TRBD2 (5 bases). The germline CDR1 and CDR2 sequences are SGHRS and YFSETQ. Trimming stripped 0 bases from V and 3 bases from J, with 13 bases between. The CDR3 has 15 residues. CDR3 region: CASSLVGLRDYEQYF. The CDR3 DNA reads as TGCGCCAGCAGCTTGGTAGGGCTCCGGGACTACGAGCAGTACTTC.

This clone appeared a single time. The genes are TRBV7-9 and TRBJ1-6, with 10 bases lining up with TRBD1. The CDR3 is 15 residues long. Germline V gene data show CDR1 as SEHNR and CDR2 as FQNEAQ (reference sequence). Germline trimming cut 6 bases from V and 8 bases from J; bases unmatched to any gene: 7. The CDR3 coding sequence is TGTGCCAGCAGGCCGATCGGGACAGGGGATTCACCCCTCCACTTT. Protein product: CASRPIGTGDSPLHF.